Sequencing of this TCR beta chain was carried out in a study of neurological immune-mediated disorders. Notes on the study in general: While HTLV-1-associated myelopathy showed the greatest TCR clonal expansion, multiple sclerosis showed the least, falling below healthy controls.

Template-switch 5'RACE cDNA synthesis added a 10-nucleotide unique molecular identifier. TCRdb called the 5' RACE reads again in MiXCR, with one record for every CDR3 protein. Among approximately 43,000 distinct CDR3 sequences listed, roughly 2.5% were seen once. Germline V gives CDR1 DFQATT, CDR2 SNEGSKA (reference sequence). The CDR3 length is 16 residues. The V segment lost 4 bases and the J segment 0 bases; nucleotides outside the gene matches: 6. The table lists this clonotype with many counts. The antigen is unknown. This TCR was recovered from a man aged 30-40 years with multiple sclerosis. Sequencing was carried out using PBMCs. The chain has TRBV20-1 and TRBJ2-4; 10 nucleotides agree with TRBD1. Written as DNA, the CDR3 is TGCAGTGCTAAGGGACAGGGGCGCGGAGCCAAAAACATTCAGTACTTC. The encoded protein is CSAKGQGRGAKNIQYF.